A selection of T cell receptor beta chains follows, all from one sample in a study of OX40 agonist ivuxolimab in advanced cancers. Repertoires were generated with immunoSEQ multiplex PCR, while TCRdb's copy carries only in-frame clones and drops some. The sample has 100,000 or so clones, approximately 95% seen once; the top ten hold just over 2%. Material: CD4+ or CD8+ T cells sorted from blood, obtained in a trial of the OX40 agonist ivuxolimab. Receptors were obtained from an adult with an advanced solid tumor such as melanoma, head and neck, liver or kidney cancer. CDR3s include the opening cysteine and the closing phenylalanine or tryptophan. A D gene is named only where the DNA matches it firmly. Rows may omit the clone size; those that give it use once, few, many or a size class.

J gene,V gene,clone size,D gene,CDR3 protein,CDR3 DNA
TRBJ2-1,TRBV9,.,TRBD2,CASSLTGGRARFF,TGTGCCAGCAGCCTAACCGGGGGGAGGGCCAGGTTCTTC
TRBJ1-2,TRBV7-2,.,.,CASSLESQVYGYTF,TGTGCCAGCAGCTTAGAGAGCCAAGTCTATGGCTACACCTTC
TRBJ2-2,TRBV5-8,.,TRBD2,CASSFTSGTNTGELFF,TGTGCCAGCAGCTTCACTAGCGGGACCAACACCGGGGAGCTGTTTTTT
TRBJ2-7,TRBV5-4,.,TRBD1,CASSSGTGEQYF,TGTGCCAGCAGTTCCGGGACAGGCGAACAGTACTTC
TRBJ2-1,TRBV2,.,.,CASTLRPTGDNEQFF,TGTGCCAGCACCCTACGGCCAACAGGCGACAATGAGCAGTTCTTC
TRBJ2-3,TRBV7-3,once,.,CASSLTGEGDTQYF,TGTGCCAGCAGCTTAACTGGGGAAGGAGATACGCAGTATTTT
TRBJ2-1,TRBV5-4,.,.,CASSGNEQFF,TGTGCCAGCAGCGGGAATGAGCAGTTCTTC
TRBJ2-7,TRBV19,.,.,CASSIGSANSYYEQYF,TGTGCCAGTAGTATAGGGTCGGCCAACTCGTACTACGAGCAGTACTTC
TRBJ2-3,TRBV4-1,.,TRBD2,CASSRGGGGTDTQYF,TGCGCCAGCAGCCGGGGCGGCGGGGGGACAGATACGCAGTATTTT
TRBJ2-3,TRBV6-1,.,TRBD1,CASSLQGYGTDTQYF,TGTGCCAGCAGCTTACAGGGGTATGGCACAGATACGCAGTATTTT
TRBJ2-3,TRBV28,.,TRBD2,CASSSWTSGRDTDTQYF,TGTGCCAGCAGTTCCTGGACTAGCGGGAGGGACACAGATACGCAGTATTTT
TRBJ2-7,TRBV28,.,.,CASSQPPDRPPTSYEQYF,TGTGCCAGCAGCCAACCCCCCGACAGGCCCCCAACTTCCTACGAGCAGTACTTC
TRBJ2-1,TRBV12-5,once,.,CASGLLRGNEQFF,TGTGCTAGTGGTTTGTTGAGGGGTAATGAGCAGTTCTTC
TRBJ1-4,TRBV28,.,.,CASSLRGFRINEKLFF,TGTGCCAGCAGTTTAAGGGGGTTCAGAATTAATGAAAAACTGTTTTTT
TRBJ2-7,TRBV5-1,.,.,CASSPPVSSYEQYF,TGCGCCAGCAGCCCGCCGGTTAGCTCCTACGAGCAGTACTTC
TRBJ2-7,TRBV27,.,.,CASSEISGAYEQYF,TGTGCCAGCAGTGAGATTTCGGGGGCCTACGAGCAGTACTTC
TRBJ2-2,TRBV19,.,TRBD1,CASSPRTGKRTGELFF,TGTGCCAGTAGTCCTAGGACAGGGAAGAGAACCGGGGAGCTGTTTTTT
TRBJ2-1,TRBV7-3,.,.,CASSSTAYNEQFF,TGTGCCAGCAGCTCGACAGCCTACAATGAGCAGTTCTTC
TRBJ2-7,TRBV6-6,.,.,CASSFSPGGAEQYF,TGTGCCAGCAGTTTTTCCCCTGGGGGTGCCGAGCAGTACTTC
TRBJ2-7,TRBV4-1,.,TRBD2,CASSPGTSGYEQYF,TGCGCCAGCAGCCCCGGGACTAGCGGCTACGAGCAGTACTTC